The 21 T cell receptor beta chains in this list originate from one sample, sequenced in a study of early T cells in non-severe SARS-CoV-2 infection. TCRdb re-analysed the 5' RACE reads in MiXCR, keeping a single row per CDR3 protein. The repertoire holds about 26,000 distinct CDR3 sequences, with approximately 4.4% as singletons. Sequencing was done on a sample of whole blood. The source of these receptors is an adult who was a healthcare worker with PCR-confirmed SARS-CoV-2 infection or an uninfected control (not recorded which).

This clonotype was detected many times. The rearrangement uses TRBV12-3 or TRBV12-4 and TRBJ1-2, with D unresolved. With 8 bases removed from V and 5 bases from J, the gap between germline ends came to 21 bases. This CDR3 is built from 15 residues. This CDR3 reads CASRLERPLLYGYTF. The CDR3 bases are TGTGCCAGCCGCCTCGAGCGGCCCTTACTATATGGCTACACCTTC.

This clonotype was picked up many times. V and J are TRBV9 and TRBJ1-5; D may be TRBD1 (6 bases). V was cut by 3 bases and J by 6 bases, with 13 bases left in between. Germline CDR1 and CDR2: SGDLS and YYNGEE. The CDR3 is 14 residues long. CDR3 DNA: TGTGCCAGCAGCGCCGGGACATCTAGTCAGCCCCAGCATTTT. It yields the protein CASSAGTSSQPQHF. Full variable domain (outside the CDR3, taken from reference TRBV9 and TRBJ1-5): DSGVTQTPKHLITATGQRVTLRCSPRSGDLSVYWYQQSLDQGLQFLIQYYNGEERAKGNILERFSAQQFPDLHSELNLSSLELGDSALYFCASSAGTSSQPQHFGDGTRLSIL.

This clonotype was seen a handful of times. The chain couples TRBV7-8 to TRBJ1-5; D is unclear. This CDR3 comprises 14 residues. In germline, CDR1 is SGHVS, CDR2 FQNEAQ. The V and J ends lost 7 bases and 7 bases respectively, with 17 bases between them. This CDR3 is CASTEWGGRQPQHF. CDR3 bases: TGTGCCAGCACCGAGTGGGGAGGGAGGCAGCCCCAGCATTTT.

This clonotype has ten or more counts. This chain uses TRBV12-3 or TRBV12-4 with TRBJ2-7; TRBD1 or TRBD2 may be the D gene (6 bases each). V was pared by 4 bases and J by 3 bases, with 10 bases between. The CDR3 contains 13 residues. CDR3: CASSSGANYEQYF. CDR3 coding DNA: TGTGCCAGCAGTTCGGGGGCTAACTACGAGCAGTACTTC.

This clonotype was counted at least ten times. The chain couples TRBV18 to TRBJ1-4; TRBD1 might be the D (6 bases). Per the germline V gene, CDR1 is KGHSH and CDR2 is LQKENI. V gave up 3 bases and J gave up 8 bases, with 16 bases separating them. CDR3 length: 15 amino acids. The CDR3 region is CASSPLGRGDEKLFF. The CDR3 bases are TGTGCCAGCTCACCCCTTGGCAGGGGAGACGAAAAACTGTTTTTT. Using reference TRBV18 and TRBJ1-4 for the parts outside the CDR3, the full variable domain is NAGVMQNPRHLVRRRGQEARLRCSPMKGHSHVYWYRQLPEEGLKFMVYLQKENIIDESGMPKERFSAEFPKEGPSILRIQQVVRGDSAAYFCASSPLGRGDEKLFFGSGTQLSVL.

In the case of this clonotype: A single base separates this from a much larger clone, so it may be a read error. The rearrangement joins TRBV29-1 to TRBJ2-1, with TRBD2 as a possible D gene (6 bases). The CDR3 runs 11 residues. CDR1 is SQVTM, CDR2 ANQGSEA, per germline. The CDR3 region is CGVDRGGEQFF. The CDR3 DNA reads TGCGGCGTTGATCGGGGAGGTGAGCAGTTCTTC.

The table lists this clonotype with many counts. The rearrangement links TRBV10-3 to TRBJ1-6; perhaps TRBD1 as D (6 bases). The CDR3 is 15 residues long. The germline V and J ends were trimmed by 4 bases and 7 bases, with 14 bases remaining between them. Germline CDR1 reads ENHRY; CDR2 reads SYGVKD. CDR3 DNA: TGTGCCATCAGTGCGGAGGGGGTACCAAATTCACCCCTCCACTTT. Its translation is CAISAEGVPNSPLHF.

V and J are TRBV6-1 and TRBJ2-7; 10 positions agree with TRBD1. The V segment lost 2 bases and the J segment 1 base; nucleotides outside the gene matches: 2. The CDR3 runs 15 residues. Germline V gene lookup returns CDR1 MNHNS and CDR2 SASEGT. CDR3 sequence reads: CASSEPGQGSYEQYF. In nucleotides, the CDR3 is TGTGCCAGCAGTGAACCGGGACAGGGGTCCTACGAGCAGTACTTC.

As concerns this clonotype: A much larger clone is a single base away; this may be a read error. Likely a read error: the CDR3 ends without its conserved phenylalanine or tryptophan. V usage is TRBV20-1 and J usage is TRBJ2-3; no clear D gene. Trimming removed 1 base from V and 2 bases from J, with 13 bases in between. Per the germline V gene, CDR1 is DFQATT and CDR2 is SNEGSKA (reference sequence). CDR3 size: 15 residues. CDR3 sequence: CSARAGPFSTDTQYL. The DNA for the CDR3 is TGCAGTGCTAGAGCGGGCCCGTTTTCCACAGATACGCAGTATTTA.

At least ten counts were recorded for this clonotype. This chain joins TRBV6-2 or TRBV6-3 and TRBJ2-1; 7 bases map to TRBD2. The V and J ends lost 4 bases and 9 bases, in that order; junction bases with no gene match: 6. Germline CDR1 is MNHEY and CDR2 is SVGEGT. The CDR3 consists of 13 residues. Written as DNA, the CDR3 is TGTGCCAGCAGTTTCGAGGGGAGGGCTGAGCAGTTCTTC. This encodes CASSFEGRAEQFF.

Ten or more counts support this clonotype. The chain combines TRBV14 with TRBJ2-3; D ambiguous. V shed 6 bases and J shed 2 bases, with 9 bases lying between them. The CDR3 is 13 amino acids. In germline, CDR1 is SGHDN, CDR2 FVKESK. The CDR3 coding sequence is TGTGCCAGCAGTTGGGTCCCCACAGATACGCAGTATTTT. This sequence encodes CASSWVPTDTQYF.

Here the CDR3 reads CASSESNNEQFF. The DNA of the CDR3 is TGTGCCAGCAGTGAAAGTAACAATGAGCAGTTCTTC. The chain has TRBV2 and TRBJ2-1; no definite D call. With 2 bases removed from V and 5 bases from J, the gap between germline ends came to 4 bases. The CDR3 spans 12 residues. Germline V gives CDR1 SNHLY, CDR2 FYNNEI.

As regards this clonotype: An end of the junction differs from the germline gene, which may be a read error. DNA of the CDR3: TGTGCCAGGAGCTTAGTTCAGACTAGCGGGCGTAATGAGCAGTTCTTC. Translating gives CARSLVQTSGRNEQFF. This sequence joins TRBV7-3 and TRBJ2-1; TRBD2 agrees at 10 bases. The CDR3 extends over 16 amino acids. CDR1 SGHTA and CDR2 FQGTGA come from the germline V gene.

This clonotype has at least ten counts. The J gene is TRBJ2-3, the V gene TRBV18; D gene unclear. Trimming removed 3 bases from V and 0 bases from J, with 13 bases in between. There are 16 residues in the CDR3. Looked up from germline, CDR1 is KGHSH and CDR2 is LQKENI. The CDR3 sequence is CASSPPVKASTDTQYF. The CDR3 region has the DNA TGTGCCAGCTCACCTCCAGTAAAAGCTAGCACAGATACGCAGTATTTT.

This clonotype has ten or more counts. CDR3 nucleotides: TGTGCCAGCAGCTTCAGGACAGCCCGCACAGATACGCAGTATTTT. As protein: CASSFRTARTDTQYF. The chain recombines TRBV7-2 with TRBJ2-3, with D tentatively TRBD1 (6 bases). Between the trimmed V and J ends, which lost 3 bases and 1 base, there was a span of 11 bases. CDR3 length equals 15 residues. Germline CDR1 SGHTA, CDR2 FQGNSA.

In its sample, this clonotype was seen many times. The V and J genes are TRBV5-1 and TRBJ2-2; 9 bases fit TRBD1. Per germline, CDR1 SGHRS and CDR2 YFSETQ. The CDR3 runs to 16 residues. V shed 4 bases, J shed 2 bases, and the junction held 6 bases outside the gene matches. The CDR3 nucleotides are TGCGCCAGCAGCGCGGGGACAGGGCCTAACACCGGGGAGCTGTTTTTT. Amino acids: CASSAGTGPNTGELFF.

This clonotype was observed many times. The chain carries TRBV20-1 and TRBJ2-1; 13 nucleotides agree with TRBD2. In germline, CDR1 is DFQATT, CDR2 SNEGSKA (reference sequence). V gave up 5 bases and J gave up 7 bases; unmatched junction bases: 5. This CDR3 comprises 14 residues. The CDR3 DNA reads TGCAGTGCTCACCCGGGACTAGCGGGGAATGAGCAGTTCTTC. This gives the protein CSAHPGLAGNEQFF.

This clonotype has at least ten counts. The CDR3 loop reads CSATRDTQTTEAFF. CDR3 nucleotides: TGCAGTGCTACTCGGGACACCCAAACCACTGAAGCTTTCTTT. V and J are TRBV20-1 and TRBJ1-1, with D maybe TRBD1 (6 bases). The CDR3 contains 14 residues. Germline V gene sequence: CDR1 DFQATT, CDR2 SNEGSKA (reference sequence). Trimming left V 4 bases short and J 4 bases short, with 16 bases between.

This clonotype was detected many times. CDR3 nucleotides: TGTGCCAGCTCCCTGGGGACAGCGTCAACCTACGAGCAGTACTTC. Its protein product is CASSLGTASTYEQYF. The V gene is TRBV18, the J gene TRBJ2-7, with 7 bases matching TRBD1. Unmatched junction bases numbered 10, after V lost 6 bases and J lost 2 bases. Germline CDR1 and CDR2: KGHSH and LQKENI. This CDR3 contains 15 residues.

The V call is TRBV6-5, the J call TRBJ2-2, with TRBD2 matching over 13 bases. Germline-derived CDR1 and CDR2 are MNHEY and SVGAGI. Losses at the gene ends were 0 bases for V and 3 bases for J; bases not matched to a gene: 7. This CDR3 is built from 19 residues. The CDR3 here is CASSYSGLAGERYTGELFF. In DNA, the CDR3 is TGTGCCAGCAGTTACTCTGGACTAGCGGGAGAAAGATACACCGGGGAGCTGTTTTTT.

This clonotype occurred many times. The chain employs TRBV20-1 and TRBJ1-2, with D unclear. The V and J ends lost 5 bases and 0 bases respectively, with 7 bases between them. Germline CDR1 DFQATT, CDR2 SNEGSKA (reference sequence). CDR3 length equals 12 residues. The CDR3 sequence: CSAFETNYGYTF. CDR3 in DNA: TGCAGTGCTTTCGAAACTAACTATGGCTACACCTTC.